The subject of this entry is one TCR beta chain. Its cognate antigen has yet to be identified. Within one base of it there is no much larger clone, and no base qualities were kept. This specimen belongs to a study of blood T cell repertoires in COVID-19 (dated by TCRdb to between 2020 and 2021). Study-wide context: The collaborator samples originated in the United States, Italy and Spain and spanned the acute and convalescent phases of COVID-19. The material from the prospective study consisted of cDNA or gDNA derived from T cells, B-cell-depleted T cells, or PBMCs. Subjects who had been exposed to COVID-19, were actively infected with it, or had recovered from it provided the deeply sampled blood TCRbeta repertoires that made up the dataset. The repertoires were released in a freely available public database meant as a resource for research on the immune response to SARS-CoV-2. Samples came from the ongoing ImmuneRACE study (first 160 participants) plus 1,254 subjects from 6 global collaborators. The sample metadata nearly always contained a de-identified subject ID, COVID-19 status, age in years and sex. Where available, HLA class I and class II types were obtained from metadata supplied by the sample provider rather than from assay-based typing. Study-wide conclusions, independent of this receptor: Clinical and demographic metadata were provided uncurated, with the amount varying by source and participant.

The immunoSEQ Assay, a bias-controlled multiplex PCR, was used to amplify TCRbeta CDR3 regions from genomic DNA. Per the source publication's procedure: The number of nucleated cells in each sample was estimated from the amplification of reference gene primers within the assay. To quantify the absolute abundance of each unique TCRbeta CDR3 rearrangement, sequence reads were collapsed and filtered. For each sample, productive Simpson clonality was calculated as the square root of Simpson's diversity index over productive rearrangements. TCRdb carries this immuneACCESS record with in-frame sequences only. Its versions omit some clonotypes, under half of them owing to an unresolved V gene in the studies checked, with the rest unexplained. V, J and clone size were drawn from that table, and D and trimming were deduced from the DNA. Counted in this sample were approximately 170,000 clones; over 80% of them appeared once. The ten largest clones represent approximately 13% of the sample.

Another Seattle source contributed samples from volunteer blood donors who had recovered from COVID-19. Collaborating institutions collected whole blood in K2EDTA tubes following their own protocols. For TCRbeta analysis, collaborators shipped samples in one of three forms: frozen whole blood, isolated PBMCs, or DNA extracted from either of those sample types. Sequences LNHDA (CDR1) and SQIVND (CDR2) are obtained from the germline V gene (reference sequence). CDR3 length: 15 amino acids, cysteine to phenylalanine. Only the CDR3 portion is preserved as DNA: 45 bases, with reading frame beginning at the first base. Deletion took 6 bases off V and 6 bases off J, with a span of 20 bases between the germline ends.

The clonotype was recovered from a man between 65 and 80 years old who had recovered from COVID-19. The sequence links TRBV19 to TRBJ1-2; TRBD1 is possibly the D segment (5 matching bases). Sequenced sample: peripheral blood. The CDR3 in this case is CASRNIDRMSDGYTF. The DNA reads as follows: TGTGCCAGTAGGAACATAGACAGAATGTCTGATGGCTACACCTTC.